This T cell receptor (beta chain) was captured by sequencing in a study of Graves' ophthalmopathy and Graves' hyperthyroidism. Amplifying from RNA transcripts, the study obtained TCR beta CDR3 regions. RT-PCR in the first round used HTBI primers; a second-round multiplex PCR followed. A single record per CDR3 protein comes from TCRdb applying MiXCR to the multiplex PCR reads. The sample contains some 1.1 million distinct CDR3 sequences, roughly two fifths of which appear only once. Study-wide points: Between ophthalmopathy and stable hyperthyroidism, a 13-signature model drew a separation with approximately 90% sensitivity and approximately 81% specificity.

This clonotype was detected only a few times. Its antigen is undetermined. Germline V CDR1 and CDR2: SGHAT, FQNNGV. The CDR3 contains 15 residues. Trimming cost V 5 bases and J 4 bases, with 14 bases left between them. The chain joins TRBV11-2 to TRBJ1-4; D is ambiguous. Specimen: peripheral blood or thyroid tissue (not recorded which). The source is an adult man with Graves' hyperthyroidism. The CDR3 region has the DNA TGTGCCAGCAGCCGAGATGTCGGGGTTAATGAAAAACTGTTTTTT. This codes for CASSRDVGVNEKLFF.